The entry that follows covers one T cell receptor (beta chain) sequence. Its antigen is still unknown. The germline V gene has CDR1 MDHEN and CDR2 SYDVKM. The V and J ends lost 3 bases and 6 bases respectively, with 14 bases between them. This CDR3 has 14 residues. The data stem from a study of Ad26.COV2.S vaccination and SARS-CoV-2 variants. Study in general: In the study, Ad26.COV2.S was injected intramuscularly once, or twice 56 days apart.

Study observations and caveats: The TCR breadth and depth analyses may have produced an underestimate of total T cell responses.

Treatment here: 19 received Ad26.COV2.S at low or high dose, single or two shots; 5 received placebo; per-sample allocation not given. After the first vaccine or placebo injection, samples were drawn on day 63. The study used a vaccine consisting of an Ad26 vector that expressed Wuhan-strain SARS-CoV-2 spike. The protocol was immunoSEQ multiplex PCR, while the TCRdb copy is restricted to in-frame clones and leaves out a portion. This table has 400,000 to 450,000 clones, about 90% appearing once. Sequences were derived from peripheral blood, sampled in a trial of Ad26.COV2.S vaccine versus placebo. The chain is built from TRBV28 and TRBJ1-1; D gene uncertain. The sequence was collected from a person between 18 and 65 years old who received the Ad26.COV2.S COVID-19 vaccine or a placebo. Written as DNA, the CDR3 is TGTGCCAGCAGTTTTAGAGGAGTCTCGGCTGAAGCTTTCTTT. Encoded protein: CASSFRGVSAEAFF.